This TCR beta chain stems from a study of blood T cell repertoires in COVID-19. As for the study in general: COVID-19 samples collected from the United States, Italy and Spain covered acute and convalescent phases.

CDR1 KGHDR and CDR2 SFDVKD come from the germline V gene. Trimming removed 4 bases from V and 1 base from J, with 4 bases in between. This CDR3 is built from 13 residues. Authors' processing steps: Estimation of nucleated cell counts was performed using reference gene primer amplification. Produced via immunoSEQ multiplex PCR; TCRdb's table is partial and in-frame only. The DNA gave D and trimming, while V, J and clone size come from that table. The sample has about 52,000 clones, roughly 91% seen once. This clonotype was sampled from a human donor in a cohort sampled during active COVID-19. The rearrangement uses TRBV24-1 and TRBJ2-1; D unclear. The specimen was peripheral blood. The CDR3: CATSDTSYNEQFF. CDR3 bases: TGTGCCACCAGTGACACTTCCTACAATGAGCAGTTCTTC.